This T cell receptor (beta chain) stems from a study of low-dose radiotherapy and immunotherapy resistance in tumors. Whole-study context: Cohort 1 received 0.5 Gy per fraction every 2 weeks, totaling 6.5 Gy.

The V gene's germline CDR1 is DFQATT and CDR2 SNEGSKA (reference sequence). The CDR3 runs to 14 residues. Trimming took off 3 bases at V and 2 bases at J, with 8 bases between the two ends. Primers targeting TRAV and TRBV primed first-strand cDNA, covering alpha and beta chains. PCR amplification of the TCRs was performed with Phusion for 20 PCR cycles, and it relied on a constant-region primer together with a V-primer adapter. TCRdb reprocessed the reads via MiXCR and lists one record per CDR3 protein. In the table there are 59,000 or so distinct CDR3 sequences, about 30% of which are singletons. This clonotype was picked up many times. The time point denotes: before trial treatment.

Source: PBMCs, taken before treatment. The receptor was derived from a male donor with rectosigmoid adenocarcinoma. V gene TRBV20-1 combines with J gene TRBJ2-6; no clear D. The CDR3 DNA reads as TGCAGTGCTAGCCCTCCGACTGGGGCCAACGTCCTGACTTTC. Encoded protein: CSASPPTGANVLTF.